These 13 T cell receptor beta chains originate from one sample sequenced in a study of regulatory T cells in long-lasting Graves disease. Time point specified: newly diagnosed GD, antithyroid drugs for less than 3 months. From RNA extracted from PBMCs, the TCR library was made. Sequencing libraries for TCR beta were prepared with iRepertoire HTBI primers and Arm-PCR of CDR3 regions. TCRdb re-called the multiplex PCR reads through MiXCR, storing one row per CDR3 protein. The sample lists about 620,000 distinct CDR3 sequences, around 15% occurring once. The sample was also reused in another study, on T cells in Graves' hyperthyroidism and ophthalmopathy.

The specimen comprised peripheral blood mononuclear cells (PBMCs), sampled at new diagnosis, from a patient treated with antithyroid drugs. The receptors were sampled from a young woman with Graves disease.

This clonotype was seen a few times. V usage is TRBV11-2 and J usage is TRBJ1-2; 9 nucleotides match TRBD1. Germline V lookup: CDR1 SGHAT, CDR2 FQNNGV. This CDR3 is 17 amino acids long. V lost 3 bases, J lost 8 bases, and 16 bases stayed unmatched. The CDR3 loop is CASSFGKTGTGLSGYTF. The CDR3, as DNA: TGTGCCAGCAGCTTTGGTAAAACCGGGACAGGGTTGAGCGGCTACACCTTC.

This chain connects TRBV19 to TRBJ2-1; 10 bases line up with TRBD2. The CDR3 spans 13 residues. J gave up 9 bases and V 5 bases, and 4 bases lay outside the gene matches. Germline V gene sequence: CDR1 LNHDA, CDR2 SQIVND (reference sequence). The CDR3 DNA is TGTGCCAGTAGTTGGGCTAGCGGGAGTGAGCAGTTCTTC. The encoded protein is CASSWASGSEQFF.

Only a few counts were recorded for this clonotype. The J gene is TRBJ1-1, the V gene TRBV5-1; TRBD1 might be the D (6 bases). V lost 7 bases and J 0 bases, leaving 16 bases between the germline ends. From germline, CDR1 is SGHRS and CDR2 YFSETQ. This CDR3 is built from 15 residues. Here the CDR3 DNA reads TGCGCCAGCGGCTCGACGACAGGCATGAACACTGAAGCTTTCTTT. Protein sequence: CASGSTTGMNTEAFF.

This clonotype was counted at least ten times. The chain is built from TRBV2 and TRBJ1-4, with D hard to call. The CDR3 extends over 15 amino acids. Germline V gives CDR1 SNHLY, CDR2 FYNNEI. V was pared by 2 bases and J by 0 bases, with 7 bases between. CDR3 loop: CASSENGATNEKLFF. CDR3 sequence (DNA): TGTGCCAGCAGTGAAAACGGAGCAACTAATGAAAAACTGTTTTTT.

This clonotype turned up a few times. V is TRBV20-1 and J is TRBJ1-2, with D unresolved. This CDR3 is built from 13 residues. Germline-derived CDR1 and CDR2 are DFQATT and SNEGSKA (reference sequence). Trimming stripped 0 bases from V and 1 base from J, with 6 bases between. The CDR3 DNA reads TGCAGTGCTAGAGAACCAGTTAACTATGGCTACACCTTC. This sequence encodes CSAREPVNYGYTF.

This clonotype was seen a handful of times. This chain connects TRBV18 to TRBJ2-5; 7 bases are shared with TRBD1. The V and J ends lost 4 bases and 5 bases, in that order; junction bases with no gene match: 7. The CDR3 is 14 amino acids. Germline V gene sequence: CDR1 KGHSH, CDR2 LQKENI. The CDR3 loop reads CASSHGTEKETQYF. DNA of the CDR3: TGTGCCAGCTCACATGGGACAGAGAAGGAGACCCAGTACTTC.

As for this clonotype: The germline gene is not matched at one end of the junction; a read error may be the cause. The gene calls are TRBV24-1 and TRBJ2-2; maybe TRBD2 (5 bases). The CDR3 extends over 17 amino acids. CDR1 is KGHDR, CDR2 SFDVKD, per germline. The CDR3 protein is CATSDLWASANTGKLFF. CDR3 in DNA: TGTGCCACCAGTGATTTGTGGGCAAGCGCGAACACCGGGAAGCTGTTTTTT.

There are many counts of this clonotype. V usage is TRBV2 and J usage is TRBJ2-1, with 14 bases fitting TRBD2. CDR1 SNHLY and CDR2 FYNNEI come from the germline V gene. The CDR3 is 17 amino acids. V was pared by 4 bases and J by 9 bases, with 11 bases of the junction left unmatched. The CDR3 loop reads CASSGLAGGTTVGEQFF. CDR3 DNA sequence: TGTGCCAGCAGTGGACTAGCGGGAGGGACAACGGTTGGTGAGCAGTTCTTC.

CDR3 amino acids: CASSTSPTGQEPQHF. In DNA, the CDR3 is TGCGCCAGCAGCACAAGTCCCACAGGTCAAGAGCCCCAGCATTTT. V and J are TRBV4-1 and TRBJ1-5, with a possible D match to TRBD1 (5 bases). Germline V lookup: CDR1 MGHRA, CDR2 YSYEKL. The CDR3 sequence is 15 residues long. Trimming removed 5 bases from V and 8 bases from J, with 19 bases in between.

This clonotype came up a few times. The J gene is TRBJ2-7, the V gene TRBV3-1, with TRBD2 matching over 7 bases. The CDR3 is 13 residues long. Trimming took 5 bases from V and 3 from J; bases not matched to a gene: 4. Germline CDR1 LGHDT, CDR2 YNNKEL (reference sequence). CDR3 sequence reads: CASSFPSGYEQYF. The CDR3 DNA reads TGTGCCAGCAGCTTTCCTAGCGGCTACGAGCAGTACTTC.

Ten or more counts support this clonotype. CDR3 in DNA: TGTGCCAGCAGTCCGGAACACGAGCAGTACTTC. The encoded protein is CASSPEHEQYF. The chain has TRBV28 and TRBJ2-7; D is unresolved. This CDR3 spans 11 amino acids. The V and J ends lost 5 bases and 5 bases respectively, with 7 bases between them. Germline CDR1 MDHEN, CDR2 SYDVKM.

The J gene is TRBJ2-1, the V gene TRBV18, with D tentatively TRBD1 (6 bases). With 3 bases removed from V and 4 bases from J, the gap between germline ends came to 22 bases. CDR3 length equals 18 residues. CDR1 KGHSH and CDR2 LQKENI come from the germline V gene. The CDR3 DNA follows: TGTGCCAGCTCACCCATTCGCCTACAGGGAATTCCGTACAATGAGCAGTTCTTC. Translating gives CASSPIRLQGIPYNEQFF.

This clonotype was counted many times. The chain is built from TRBV28 and TRBJ1-5, with D unclear. CDR3 length equals 15 residues. V was trimmed by 5 bases and J by 1 base, leaving 12 bases between them. Looked up from germline, CDR1 is MDHEN and CDR2 is SYDVKM. The CDR3 loop reads CASSPRGGSNQPQHF. CDR3 bases: TGTGCCAGCAGTCCCCGGGGTGGGAGCAATCAGCCCCAGCATTTT.